This T cell receptor beta chain originates from a study of Graves' ophthalmopathy and Graves' hyperthyroidism. General study points: Blood also contained most of the expanded thyroid clonotypes above 0.001 frequency.

This clonotype was detected ten times or more. Its antigen is unknown. Trimming cost V 7 bases and J 5 bases; bases outside gene matches: 5. This CDR3 spans 13 amino acids. Amplified material comprised TCR beta CDR3 regions derived from RNA transcripts. Following a first-round RT-PCR that used HTBI primers, a second-round multiplex PCR was carried out. TCRdb fed the multiplex PCR reads into MiXCR, producing one record per CDR3 protein. The sample carries a few hundred thousand distinct CDR3 sequences, just over 15% recorded once. Patients in the hyperthyroidism group, adults aged 18 to 65, were newly diagnosed, under 2 months' duration. Patients were excluded if they had other autoimmune diseases or uncontrolled infections, and likewise if pregnancy or lactation applied.

The chain carries TRBV12-3 or TRBV12-4 and TRBJ1-2; 9 bases agree with TRBD1. This sequence originates from a young woman with stable Graves' hyperthyroidism. The sample consisted of peripheral blood. The DNA of the CDR3 is TGTGCCAGCACTCGGGGGACAGGGTATGGCTACACCTTC. Its protein product is CASTRGTGYGYTF.